These T cell receptor beta chains were read from a single sample in a study of regulatory T cells in long-lasting Graves disease. TCRdb recomputed calls from the multiplex PCR reads with MiXCR, one row per CDR3 protein. The sample contains roughly 420,000 distinct CDR3 sequences, around 15% of which appear only once. The same data also contributed to another study, on T cells in Graves' hyperthyroidism and ophthalmopathy.

The sequencing here drew on peripheral blood mononuclear cells (PBMCs), taken at new diagnosis, from a patient treated with antithyroid drugs. The receptors come from a woman between 45 and 65 years old with Graves disease. Each CDR3 is given with its conserved first and last residue. The D gene is left open where the match is weak. Rows may omit the clone size; those that give it use once, few, many or a size class.

-,many,TRBV2,TRBJ2-5,TGTGCCAGCAGTGAAGGGGGGCCCAGTGAGACCCAGTACTTC,CASSEGGPSETQYF
-,many,TRBV29-1,TRBJ2-1,TGCAGCGTTGGAGAGGTCCGGGTCGGTGAGCAGTTCTTC,CSVGEVRVGEQFF
TRBD1,-,TRBV12-3/TRBV12-4,TRBJ2-5,TGTGCCAGCAGGTTGGACAGGGGGCCGCCCCAAGAGACCCAGTACTTC,CASRLDRGPPQETQYF
-,many,TRBV11-2,TRBJ2-7,TGTGCCAGCAGCTTAGGCCAGGGAGTCTGGGAGCAGTACTTC,CASSLGQGVWEQYF
-,many,TRBV20-1,TRBJ1-1,TGCAGTGCTAGTGAGGGGGGGGGTGGCACTGAAGCTTTCTTT,CSASEGGGGTEAFF
TRBD2,few,TRBV4-2,TRBJ2-2,TGTGCCAGCAGCCAGGACCTGGGACTAGCGGGAGGGCCGGACACCGGGGAGCTGTTTTTT,CASSQDLGLAGGPDTGELFF
-,few,TRBV5-1,TRBJ2-5,TGCGCCAGCAGCTTGTTGGGCGGCGAAGAGACCCAGTACTTC,CASSLLGGEETQYF
-,few,TRBV6-2/TRBV6-3,TRBJ2-7,TGTGCCAGCAGTTACTCGGGAAGACCCTCTGAGCAGTACTTC,CASSYSGRPSEQYF
-,many,TRBV27,TRBJ1-1,TGTGCCAGCAGTTATGGGGAGGACACTGAAGCTTTCTTT,CASSYGEDTEAFF
TRBD2,many,TRBV20-1,TRBJ2-3,TGCAGTGCTAGACGAGTAGCGGGAGGTACCACAGATACGCAGTATTTT,CSARRVAGGTTDTQYF
TRBD1,-,TRBV5-1,TRBJ2-2,TGCGCCAGCAGGGAGTCGGGACAGGGAGCCGGGGAGCTGTTTTTT,CASRESGQGAGELFF
-,many,TRBV20-1,TRBJ1-5,TGCAGTGCTCATAAGAGGGGTTCGTCGCCCCAGCATTTT,CSAHKRGSSPQHF
-,few,TRBV28,TRBJ2-1,TGTGCCAGCAGTGACCCCGACTCAAATGAGCAGTTCTTC,CASSDPDSNEQFF
TRBD1,many,TRBV19,TRBJ1-2,TGTGCCAGTGGAACTTTCCGACAGGGAAGAAGGGGCTACACCTTC,CASGTFRQGRRGYTF
-,few,TRBV12-3/TRBV12-4,TRBJ2-2,TGTGCCAGCAGTTTGGCTAGCGAGACCGGGGAGCTGTTTTTT,CASSLASETGELFF
-,few,TRBV5-1,TRBJ1-5,TGCGCCAGCAGCTTGTTTAGTCAGCCCCAGCATTTT,CASSLFSQPQHF
-,-,TRBV7-9,TRBJ1-2,TGTGCCAGCAGCTCCTACCTGGGGGCGGTGGACTATGGCTACACCTTC,CASSSYLGAVDYGYTF
TRBD2,-,TRBV30,TRBJ2-3,TGTGCCTGGAGTGGACTCGGGACTAGCGGGAGCGCAGATACGCAGTATTTT,CAWSGLGTSGSADTQYF
TRBD2,few,TRBV6-1,TRBJ2-4,TGTGCCAGCAGTGAGAGGGTAGCGGGACCCCTCGGGGGCAAAAACATTCAGTACTTC,CASSERVAGPLGGKNIQYF
TRBD1,-,TRBV5-5,TRBJ1-6,TGTGCCAGCAGCTTGGGAGGACAGGGAAACTCACCCCTCCACTTT,CASSLGGQGNSPLHF
TRBD2,many,TRBV5-1,TRBJ2-7,TGCGCCAGCAGCTTGGAGACTAGCGGGGACTACGAGCAGTACTTC,CASSLETSGDYEQYF
-,many,TRBV7-8,TRBJ1-1,TGTGCCAGCAGCTTCGAGCCGGGCTTACGGGGGGGCACTGAAGCTTTCTTT,CASSFEPGLRGGTEAFF